Listed here are 8 T cell receptor beta chains from one sample, sequenced in a study of CD8 T cell repertoires and HIV-1 epitope variants. The antigens for these receptors are not known. Data came from immunoSEQ multiplex PCR; TCRdb stores just in-frame clones and leaves some out. The sample contains about 4,900 clones, about 62% of which appear only once. The material sequenced was cultured CD8+ T cells derived from PBMCs. The receptors were sampled from a male donor with HIV.

This chain joins TRBV2 and TRBJ1-1, with no clear D. CDR1 SNHLY and CDR2 FYNNEI come from the germline V gene. With 3 bases removed from V and 1 base from J, the gap between germline ends came to 21 bases. This CDR3 region has 18 residues. The DNA of the CDR3 is TGTGCCAGCAGTGAGTTTCCCATCGACGGACCTGAGAACACTGAAGCTTTCTTT. Amino acids: CASSEFPIDGPENTEAFF.

V usage is TRBV5-8 and J usage is TRBJ2-5; no clear D gene. Germline V CDR1 and CDR2: SGHTS, YDEGEE. There are 12 residues in the CDR3. V dropped 2 bases and J dropped 5 bases, with 7 bases sitting between them. The CDR3 DNA sequence: TGTGCCAGCAGCTTAGGATTTGAGACCCAGTACTTC. Translated: CASSLGFETQYF.

The chain carries TRBV6-1 and TRBJ1-5; TRBD1 is a possible D gene (6 bases). This CDR3 has 15 residues. Looked up from germline, CDR1 is MNHNS and CDR2 is SASEGT. The V gene lost 7 bases and the J gene lost 1 base, with 14 bases spanning the gap. CDR3 bases: TGTGCCAGCACGGTTCTTCAGGGGAGCAATCAGCCCCAGCATTTT. This translates into CASTVLQGSNQPQHF.

The chain has TRBV7-6 and TRBJ2-1; 10 bases match TRBD2. Germline V gene data show CDR1 as SGHVS and CDR2 as FNYEAQ. CDR3 length equals 16 residues. The trim removed 1 base at V and 8 bases at J, leaving 8 bases unmatched. CDR3 protein: CASSLGGSGGKDEQFF. The CDR3 bases are TGTGCCAGCAGCTTAGGGGGTAGCGGGGGGAAGGATGAGCAGTTCTTC.

The sample holds a few counts of this clone. The rearrangement uses TRBV6-6 and TRBJ1-2; D is ambiguous. The CDR3 is 13 amino acids. Germline loops: CDR1 MNHNY, CDR2 SVGAGI (reference sequence). V lost 2 bases to trimming and J lost 3 bases, with 7 bases between them. This CDR3 reads CASSYPGDYGYTF. The DNA for the CDR3 is TGTGCCAGCAGTTACCCAGGAGACTATGGCTACACCTTC.

The chain employs TRBV19 and TRBJ2-5; 9 nucleotides align to TRBD1. CDR1 is LNHDA and CDR2 is SQIVND in the germline V gene (reference sequence). The CDR3 runs to 15 residues. With 7 bases clipped from V and 1 base from J, the junction kept 7 bases outside the gene matches. The CDR3 DNA is TGTGCCAGTACCCTGGGACAGGGCCTCCAAGAGACCCAGTACTTC. It codes for CASTLGQGLQETQYF.

V is TRBV10-2 and J is TRBJ2-3; 11 bases are a match to TRBD2. The CDR3 spans 15 residues. CDR1 WSHSY and CDR2 SAAADI come from the germline V gene. The V segment lost 2 bases and the J segment 6 bases; nucleotides outside the gene matches: 4. The DNA for the CDR3 is TGCGCCAGCAGTGAGATAGGACTAGCGGGCGATACGCAGTATTTT. This translates into CASSEIGLAGDTQYF.

The CDR3 DNA follows: TGTGCCAGCAGTTTATTTACGGGAACCTCACCCCTCCACTTT. This sequence encodes CASSLFTGTSPLHF. The chain uses TRBV28 and TRBJ1-6; no reliable D call. The CDR3 runs 14 residues. V was cut by 1 base and J by 10 bases, with 11 bases left in between. Germline CDR1 and CDR2: MDHEN and SYDVKM.